Detailed here is one T cell receptor (beta chain). This sample stems from a study of T cells expressing NK-cell markers. Germline CDR1 SGHTA, CDR2 FQGTGA. CDR3 length equals 16 residues. TCRdb reprocessed the 5' RACE reads; each CDR3 protein has one entry and no DNA is given. Recorded for this sample: 400,000 to 500,000 distinct CDR3 sequences. The V gene is TRBV7-3, the J gene TRBJ2-1; TCRdb names TRBD2, which stays unverified in the absence of DNA. Sequenced material: blood T cells: a sorted CD56 or NKG2C T cell subset, CD4+ or CD8+ T cells, or bulk PBMC T cells (not recorded which). The sequence came from a woman between 18 and 69 years old in good health. The CDR3 loop is CASSPRAGPAYNEQFF.